This passage covers 24 T cell receptor beta chains from one sample sequenced in a study of blood T cell repertoires in COVID-19. Using immunoSEQ multiplex PCR, the repertoire was profiled, and TCRdb retains in-frame clones only, with some absent. The data show 200,000 to 250,000 clones, 75% to 90% seen once. Material for sequencing was peripheral blood. The receptor set was obtained from a human donor in a cohort sampled during active COVID-19.

The rearrangement uses TRBV5-1 and TRBJ1-1; D not certain. Germline V lookup: CDR1 SGHRS, CDR2 YFSETQ. Trimming removed 1 base at V and 1 base at J, with 11 bases between. This CDR3 comprises 15 residues. The CDR3 nucleotides are TGCGCCAGCAGCTTGTCCTGGGCGGGGAACACTGAAGCTTTCTTT. Translation: CASSLSWAGNTEAFF.

The chain couples TRBV9 to TRBJ1-4, with D uncertain. V was pared by 0 bases and J by 12 bases, with 12 bases between. The CDR3 consists of 13 residues. Germline values: CDR1 SGDLS, CDR2 YYNGEE. CDR3: CASSVVTGAELFF. DNA for the CDR3: TGTGCCAGCAGCGTAGTTACGGGAGCAGAACTGTTTTTT.

This clone was recorded only once. J is TRBJ1-2 and V is TRBV24-1, with no clear D. Germline V gives CDR1 KGHDR, CDR2 SFDVKD. The CDR3 contains 14 residues. Between the trimmed V and J ends, which lost 3 bases and 4 bases, there was a span of 11 bases. CDR3 sequence: CATSDTSFPYGYTF. CDR3 bases: TGTGCCACCAGTGATACTTCCTTTCCCTATGGCTACACCTTC.

The chain employs TRBV21-1 and TRBJ2-2; the DNA was not used to check the table's D call, TRBD2. TRBV21-1 is classified as a pseudogene. The CDR3 totals 18 residues. CDR3 in amino acids: CASSNELAGTMNTGELFF. The CDR3 coding sequence is TGTGCCAGCAGCAACGAGCTAGCGGGGACAATGAACACCGGGGAGCTGTTTTTT.

The chain links TRBV6-5 to TRBJ1-4; 7 bases fit TRBD1. The CDR3 consists of 14 residues. The trim removed 6 bases at V and 8 bases at J, leaving 9 bases unmatched. The germline V gene has CDR1 MNHEY and CDR2 SVGAGI. The CDR3 DNA follows: TGTGCCAGCAGCTTCAGGGGGGTGGGGGAAAAACTGTTTTTT. This codes for CASSFRGVGEKLFF.

The rearrangement joins TRBV6-5 to TRBJ1-2, with no clear D. Germline values: CDR1 MNHEY, CDR2 SVGAGI. This CDR3 contains 14 residues. V lost 6 bases and J lost 5, with 16 bases in between. CDR3 in DNA: TGTGCCAGCAGCCAGCGATCGCCCGGTTATGGCTACACCTTC. Translation gives CASSQRSPGYGYTF.

The rearrangement links TRBV18 to TRBJ2-7; possible D gene TRBD2, 6 bases. Germline V CDR1 and CDR2: KGHSH, LQKENI. V gave up 0 bases and J gave up 6 bases, with 18 bases separating them. The CDR3 consists of 16 residues. CDR3 sequence reads: CASSPPARGGSGEQYF. CDR3 sequence (DNA): TGTGCCAGCTCACCACCGGCGCGGGGTGGGTCGGGCGAGCAGTACTTC. Filled out from reference TRBV18 and TRBJ2-7, the complete variable domain reads NAGVMQNPRHLVRRRGQEARLRCSPMKGHSHVYWYRQLPEEGLKFMVYLQKENIIDESGMPKERFSAEFPKEGPSILRIQQVVRGDSAAYFCASSPPARGGSGEQYFGPGTRLTVT.

DNA for the CDR3: TGTGCCAGCAGTCCGACAGGGGTTGAACTGCCTAACAATGAGCAGTTCTTC. As protein: CASSPTGVELPNNEQFF. The chain is built from TRBV6-6 and TRBJ2-1; TRBD1 matches 8 bases. Germline CDR1 and CDR2: MNHNY and SVGAGI (reference sequence). The CDR3 covers 17 residues. V was clipped by 5 bases and J by 5 bases; unmatched bases: 14.

The V gene is TRBV18, the J gene TRBJ2-3; 7 positions agree with TRBD1. The germline V gene has CDR1 KGHSH and CDR2 LQKENI. The CDR3 totals 17 residues. J lost 2 bases, V lost 4 bases, and 12 bases had no gene match. This chain's CDR3 is CASSRLPGQTNTDTQYF. CDR3 nucleotide sequence: TGTGCCAGCTCACGGCTACCGGGACAGACAAACACAGATACGCAGTATTTT.

The rearrangement uses TRBV6-4 and TRBJ1-5; tentative D call: TRBD1 (5 bases). The CDR3 is 19 residues long. Deletions cut 10 bases from V and 2 bases from J, with 30 bases between. Germline loops: CDR1 MRHNA, CDR2 SNTAGT. CDR3 DNA: TGTGCCATCACGTCCAAGATAAAGTGGGGGGGAATTCGCAATCAGCCCCAGCATTTT. Translation: CAITSKIKWGGIRNQPQHF.

CDR3 region: CATSDGQGDSYGYTF. CDR3 DNA: TGTGCCACCAGTGATGGACAGGGGGATAGCTATGGCTACACCTTC. The V and J genes are TRBV24-1 and TRBJ1-2, with 10 nucleotides matching TRBD1. Unmatched junction bases numbered 4, after V lost 3 bases and J lost 4 bases. CDR1 and CDR2 from the germline V gene are KGHDR and SFDVKD. There are 15 residues in the CDR3.

J is TRBJ2-2 and V is TRBV5-1, with 7 bases lining up with TRBD1. V dropped 3 bases and J dropped 6; count of bases not matched to a gene: 5. Looked up from germline, CDR1 is SGHRS and CDR2 is YFSETQ. The CDR3 is 14 residues long. The CDR3 nucleotides read TGCGCCAGCAGCTACAACAGGGGCTCCGGGGAGCTGTTTTTT. Its protein product is CASSYNRGSGELFF.

The chain carries TRBV28 and TRBJ1-2; tentatively, D is TRBD1 (6 bases). The CDR3 runs to 18 residues. Trimming cost V 5 bases and J 9 bases, with 31 bases left between them. Germline V lookup: CDR1 MDHEN, CDR2 SYDVKM. The CDR3, as DNA: TGTGCCAGCAGTCCCTATCTCGTCCCGGGACACGACCTTCTTAGCTACACCTTC. Amino acid sequence: CASSPYLVPGHDLLSYTF.

The chain recombines TRBV5-4 with TRBJ2-6, with D hard to call. Looked up from germline, CDR1 is SGHNT and CDR2 is YYREEE (reference sequence). The CDR3 covers 14 residues. Trimming left V 4 bases short and J 0 bases short, with 5 bases between. The CDR3 sequence is CASSPVSGANVLTF. The CDR3 nucleotides are TGTGCCAGCAGCCCGGTCTCTGGGGCCAACGTCCTGACTTTC.

The chain employs TRBV9 and TRBJ1-4; 12 nucleotides match TRBD1. The CDR3 sequence is 15 residues long. Trimming took 3 bases from V and 8 from J; bases not matched to a gene: 5. CDR1 is SGDLS, CDR2 YYNGEE, per germline. This CDR3 is CASSGGQGAQEKLFF. In DNA form, the CDR3 reads TGTGCCAGCAGCGGGGGACAGGGGGCGCAGGAAAAACTGTTTTTT.

The chain combines TRBV4-1 with TRBJ2-1; 14 bases are a match to TRBD2. The germline V gene encodes CDR1 MGHRA and CDR2 YSYEKL. V shed 0 bases, J shed 8 bases, and the junction held 9 bases outside the gene matches. This CDR3 spans 18 amino acids. This chain's CDR3 is CASSQEGGTSGREDEQFF. DNA of the CDR3: TGCGCCAGCAGCCAAGAAGGGGGGACTAGCGGGAGAGAGGATGAGCAGTTCTTC.

This clone has just a few counts. The V gene is TRBV11-2, the J gene TRBJ2-2, with D perhaps TRBD1 (5 bases). The CDR3 is 13 amino acids. The germline CDR1 and CDR2 sequences are SGHAT and FQNNGV. The ends were cut back, 2 bases at V and 5 bases at J, with 6 bases in the middle. CDR3 nucleotides: TGTGCCAGCAGCTTAAAGGGGACCGGGGAGCTGTTTTTT. It encodes CASSLKGTGELFF.

The chain has TRBV6-5 and TRBJ1-6; 7 bases align to TRBD1. The ends lost 4 bases at V and 7 bases at J; junction bases unmatched: 7. There are 15 residues in the CDR3. Germline V gene sequence: CDR1 MNHEY, CDR2 SVGAGI. The CDR3 region is CASSFMDRRNSPLHF. In nucleotides, the CDR3 is TGTGCCAGCAGTTTCATGGACAGGAGGAATTCACCCCTCCACTTT.

The rearrangement links TRBV7-2 to TRBJ2-7, with 7 bases fitting TRBD1. Germline CDR1 is SGHTA and CDR2 is FQGNSA. The CDR3 sequence is 14 residues long. The junction had 2 bases not matched to a gene; V was cut back by 0 bases and J by 3 bases. CDR3: CASSLAGTDYEQYF. CDR3 DNA sequence: TGTGCCAGCAGCTTAGCAGGGACAGACTACGAGCAGTACTTC. The full variable domain, completed using reference TRBV7-2 and TRBJ2-7, is GAGVSQSPSNKVTEKGKDVELRCDPISGHTALYWYRQSLGQGLEFLIYFQGNSAPDKSGLPSDRFSAERTGGSVSTLTIQRTQQEDSAVYLCASSLAGTDYEQYFGPGTRLTVT.

The rearrangement uses TRBV19 and TRBJ2-7, with a weak D call TRBD2 (6 bases). V was shortened by 0 bases and J by 3 bases, with 12 bases between the two germline ends. CDR3 length equals 15 residues. Germline-derived CDR1 and CDR2 are LNHDA and SQIVND (reference sequence). CDR3 sequence (DNA): TGTGCCAGTAGTATAGATCTCGGGGGTCTCTACGAGCAGTACTTC. Protein: CASSIDLGGLYEQYF.

The J gene is TRBJ1-1, the V gene TRBV15; D remains ambiguous. Germline CDR1 reads LNHNV; CDR2 reads YYDKDF (reference sequence). Trimming pared 4 bases from V and 7 bases from J, leaving 16 bases between. The CDR3 is 14 residues long. CDR3 sequence (DNA): TGTGCCACCAGCACTAGGACGGGGTCAAATGAAGCTTTCTTT. Translation gives CATSTRTGSNEAFF.

The rearrangement uses TRBV19 and TRBJ1-5; TRBD1 aligns across 8 bases. This CDR3 spans 13 amino acids. V was pared by 4 bases and J by 6 bases, with 2 bases of the junction left unmatched. Germline CDR1 is LNHDA and CDR2 is SQIVND (reference sequence). Written as DNA, the CDR3 is TGTGCCAGTAGTACAGGGGGCGGTCAGCCCCAGCATTTT. This translates into CASSTGGGQPQHF.

V and J are TRBV19 and TRBJ2-1, with 8 bases matching TRBD2. Losses at the gene ends were 5 bases for V and 14 bases for J; bases not matched to a gene: 20. CDR1 is LNHDA and CDR2 is SQIVND in the germline V gene (reference sequence). The CDR3 contains 16 residues. DNA of the CDR3: TGTGCCAGTAGTCCTCCCGCCCCGGTTCGGGGGGGAGGGAAGTTCTTC. Translated: CASSPPAPVRGGGKFF.

The rearrangement uses TRBV27 and TRBJ1-5; 9 nucleotides line up with TRBD1. The length of the CDR3 is 14 residues. Trimming at V came to 6 bases and at J to 7 bases, leaving 7 bases not matched to a gene. Germline V CDR1 and CDR2: MNHEY, SMNVEV (reference sequence). The CDR3 here is CASRDTGGGQPQHF. The CDR3 DNA sequence: TGTGCCAGCAGAGACACAGGGGGCGGGCAGCCCCAGCATTTT.